The rows below give T cell receptor beta chains drawn from one sample of a study of CD8+ T cells in alopecia areata. Produced via immunoSEQ multiplex PCR; TCRdb's table is partial and in-frame only. Here the sample spans roughly 110,000 clones, 84% being singletons. The specimen was CD8+ T cells sorted from blood, collected at week 24, from a patient treated with tofacitinib. The receptors come from a human donor with alopecia areata. Each CDR3 is given with its conserved first and last residue. A D gene is named only where the DNA matches it firmly. Part of the rows lack a size; the others show once, few, many or a class for expanded clones.

clone_size d_call j_call v_call cdr3_aa cdr3_nt
- - TRBJ2-2 TRBV10-2 CASRHVSGGELFF TGCGCCAGCAGACACGTCAGTGGCGGGGAGCTGTTTTTT
- TRBD2 TRBJ2-1 TRBV4-1 CASSQEWRGTYNEQFF TGCGCCAGCAGCCAAGAATGGCGGGGGACCTACAATGAGCAGTTCTTC
few - TRBJ2-7 TRBV29-1 CSVEDSSPGSYEQYF TGCAGCGTTGAAGATTCTAGCCCTGGCTCCTACGAGCAGTACTTC
- TRBD1 TRBJ1-4 TRBV11-2 CASSSRWTGGNEKLFF TGTGCCAGCAGCTCGCGGTGGACAGGGGGGAATGAAAAACTGTTTTTT
- - TRBJ1-2 TRBV4-1 CASSQQDLINGYTF TGCGCCAGCAGCCAACAGGACTTGATTAATGGCTACACCTTC
- - TRBJ2-7 TRBV4-1 CASSQTGQDYEQYF TGCGCCAGCAGCCAGACCGGACAAGACTACGAGCAGTACTTC
once TRBD2 TRBJ2-1 TRBV5-1 CASARGGRDEQFF TGCGCCAGCGCCCGGGGAGGGCGGGATGAGCAGTTCTTC
- - TRBJ1-5 TRBV7-9 CASSLESAAGQPQHF TGTGCCAGCAGCTTAGAAAGCGCTGCAGGTCAGCCCCAGCATTTT
- - TRBJ1-4 TRBV30 CAWKSSVQGEKLFF TGTGCCTGGAAGAGTTCTGTGCAGGGTGAAAAACTGTTTTTT
once TRBD2 TRBJ2-1 TRBV5-4 CASRVAGDPTREQFF TGTGCCAGCAGGGTAGCGGGGGACCCGACCCGGGAGCAGTTCTTC
- - TRBJ2-4 TRBV2 CASSEREGGTKNIQYF TGTGCCAGCAGTGAAAGGGAAGGGGGAACCAAAAACATTCAGTACTTC
few - TRBJ1-1 TRBV7-3 CASSLNPEEGNTEAFF TGTGCCAGCAGCTTAAACCCAGAGGAAGGAAACACTGAAGCTTTCTTT
- TRBD1 TRBJ2-6 TRBV5-8 CASSPGQGTGANVLTF TGTGCCAGCAGCCCGGGACAGGGTACTGGGGCCAACGTCCTGACTTTC
- - TRBJ1-1 TRBV29-1 CSVPGTPTAEAFF TGCAGCGTCCCCGGGACGCCAACGGCTGAAGCTTTCTTT
- - TRBJ1-2 TRBV7-9 CASSLGISNYGYTF TGTGCCAGCAGCTTAGGGATTTCTAACTATGGCTACACCTTC
- TRBD2 TRBJ2-2 TRBV10-3 CAIRPTSISAMNTGELFF TGTGCCATCAGACCGACTAGCATCTCTGCTATGAACACCGGGGAGCTGTTTTTT
once - TRBJ2-7 TRBV27 CASSLSSPGASYEQYF TGTGCCAGCAGTTTATCGAGTCCGGGGGCCTCCTACGAGCAGTACTTC
- - TRBJ2-7 TRBV9 CASSADRGLSSYEQYF TGTGCCAGCAGCGCCGACCGAGGATTAAGCTCCTACGAGCAGTACTTC
- - TRBJ2-3 TRBV11-3 CASSLGTADTQYF TGTGCCAGCAGCTTAGGGACAGCAGATACGCAGTATTTT
- - TRBJ2-5 TRBV7-9 CASSLVGSGVSQETQYF TGTGCCAGCAGCTTAGTCGGATCGGGGGTCTCCCAAGAGACCCAGTACTTC
- TRBD2 TRBJ2-3 TRBV7-9 CASSSSSGGHPSDTQYF TGTGCCAGCAGCTCGTCTAGCGGGGGCCACCCATCAGATACGCAGTATTTT
few - TRBJ2-7 TRBV6-5 CASSYSLDGVEQYF TGTGCCAGCAGTTACTCGCTGGACGGGGTCGAGCAGTACTTC
once - TRBJ2-5 TRBV4-3 CASSQDLPPWREETQYF TGCGCCAGCAGCCAAGATCTTCCCCCTTGGCGGGAAGAGACCCAGTACTTC
- - TRBJ2-7 TRBV5-1 CASSLAGEAPFYEQYF TGCGCCAGCAGCTTGGCCGGGGAAGCGCCCTTCTACGAGCAGTACTTC
- - TRBJ2-7 TRBV7-8 CASSLGAEGQYF TGTGCCAGCAGCTTAGGAGCGGAGGGGCAGTACTTC
- - TRBJ2-2 TRBV7-2 CASSLGPLGSGELFF TGTGCCAGCAGCTTAGGTCCCCTCGGGTCCGGGGAGCTGTTTTTT
once - TRBJ1-5 TRBV29-1 CSVEEGGNQPQHF TGCAGCGTTGAGGAGGGAGGAAATCAGCCCCAGCATTTT
few - TRBJ2-5 TRBV18 CASSPAIQETQYF TGTGCCAGCTCCCCGGCTATCCAAGAGACCCAGTACTTC
once TRBD1 TRBJ2-7 TRBV4-1 CASGGPAGQGAWEQYF TGCGCCAGCGGAGGACCTGCGGGACAGGGGGCATGGGAGCAGTACTTC
- - TRBJ2-7 TRBV6-6 CASTLGDEQYF TGTGCCAGCACCCTAGGGGACGAGCAGTACTTC
- - TRBJ2-1 TRBV5-1 CASSPGAEAYNEQFF TGCGCCAGCAGCCCCGGGGCGGAAGCCTACAATGAGCAGTTCTTC
- - TRBJ2-1 TRBV7-2 CASSLVSGNEYNEQFF TGTGCCAGCAGCTTAGTCTCTGGAAACGAGTACAATGAGCAGTTCTTC
- - TRBJ2-1 TRBV27 CASSLRSEQFF TGTGCCAGCAGTTTGAGGAGTGAGCAGTTCTTC
- - TRBJ1-1 TRBV7-9 CASSSTGRGTEAFF TGTGCCAGCAGCTCAACAGGGAGGGGCACTGAAGCTTTCTTT
- - TRBJ2-2 TRBV29-1 CSVDGRRDTGELFF TGCAGCGTTGACGGTCGGAGGGACACCGGGGAGCTGTTTTTT
- - TRBJ2-7 TRBV18 CASSRGSQLGYEQYF TGTGCCAGCTCACGGGGATCCCAACTGGGATACGAGCAGTACTTC
- - TRBJ2-5 TRBV9 CASSVGRRGETQYF TGTGCCAGCAGCGTTGGCCGTAGGGGAGAGACCCAGTACTTC
- - TRBJ2-7 TRBV7-2 CASSLEGRTSYEQYF TGTGCCAGCAGCTTAGAAGGACGGACCTCCTACGAGCAGTACTTC
- TRBD2 TRBJ2-1 TRBV7-2 CASSSILSGGYNEQFF TGTGCCAGCAGCTCCATACTTAGCGGGGGCTACAATGAGCAGTTCTTC
- - TRBJ2-3 TRBV18 CASSPLSGSSGGTDTQYF TGTGCCAGCTCACCACTTTCGGGATCGAGTGGGGGCACAGATACGCAGTATTTT
- - TRBJ2-1 TRBV30 CAWSVPYPRYNEQFF TGTGCCTGGAGTGTACCCTATCCGCGATACAATGAGCAGTTCTTC
- - TRBJ1-1 TRBV5-6 CASTHRGGWWTEAFF TGTGCCAGCACCCACCGGGGGGGATGGTGGACTGAAGCTTTCTTT
- TRBD1 TRBJ2-1 TRBV6-6 CASSDRVKYNEQFF TGTGCCAGCAGCGACAGGGTAAAGTACAATGAGCAGTTCTTC
few - TRBJ2-7 TRBV29-1 CSVEDSTNYEQYF TGCAGCGTTGAAGATAGTACGAATTACGAGCAGTACTTC
- - TRBJ2-1 TRBV5-1 CASSLAGRSNEQFF TGCGCCAGCAGCTTGGCCGGCAGGAGCAATGAGCAGTTCTTC
once - TRBJ2-7 TRBV27 CASSLSWTTYYEQYF TGTGCCAGCAGTTTATCATGGACCACCTACTACGAGCAGTACTTC
- - TRBJ2-7 TRBV11-2 CASSLRLSQGSYEQYF TGTGCCAGCAGCTTAAGGTTGTCGCAGGGCTCCTACGAGCAGTACTTC